These 17 T cell receptor beta chains came from one sample sequenced in a study of T cells in Graves' hyperthyroidism and ophthalmopathy (dated by TCRdb to about 2019). Receptors were amplified or captured by multiplex PCR. Sequencing relied on an Illumina HiSeq 2000. Amplification of TCR beta CDR3 regions was carried out from RNA transcripts. For the first round of RT-PCR on the TCR CDR3, the HTBI primer set was used together with the Qiagen OneStep RT-PCR kit. TCRdb passed the public sequencing reads through fastp at Q25 and MiXCR, retaining productive beta sequences. Rows with one shared CDR3 protein collapse into an entry with the most common genes and DNA. A total of fewer than 600,000 distinct CDR3 sequences appear in this sample, 14% of them only once. The ten most abundant clones make up about 14% of the sample. The sequencing sample was made of blood. All receptors derive from a woman between 40 and 55 years old with Graves' hyperthyroidism.

The table lists this clonotype with many counts. This chain connects TRBV20-1 to TRBJ2-5; no reliable D call. This CDR3 comprises 11 residues. Germline V gene sequence: CDR1 DFQATT, CDR2 SNEGSKA (reference sequence). The V gene lost 6 bases and the J gene lost 4 bases, with 9 bases spanning the gap. CDR3 DNA: TGCAGTGCGAAGCCTACAGAGACCCAGTACTTC. Residues: CSAKPTETQYF.

This clonotype was counted many times. The genes are TRBV28 and TRBJ2-7; D perhaps matches TRBD1 (5 bases). Germline CDR1 reads MDHEN; CDR2 reads SYDVKM. Between the trimmed V and J ends, which lost 5 bases and 4 bases, there was a span of 24 bases. The CDR3 loop spans 17 amino acids. The DNA for the CDR3 is TGTGCCAGCAGTACCGCACGAAAGGGGTGGTCGGTTTACGAGCAGTACTTC. This sequence encodes CASSTARKGWSVYEQYF.

The table lists this clonotype with a few counts. The V and J genes are TRBV2 and TRBJ2-4, with 7 bases identical to TRBD1. This CDR3 spans 16 amino acids. The V and J ends lost 5 bases and 0 bases, in that order; junction bases with no gene match: 7. Germline assignment: CDR1 SNHLY and CDR2 FYNNEI. The CDR3 sequence is CASSPQGPVAKNIQYF. DNA for the CDR3: TGTGCCAGCAGTCCACAGGGGCCCGTAGCCAAAAACATTCAGTACTTC.

This clonotype has a count of ten or more. V gene TRBV3-1 combines with J gene TRBJ1-2, with a possible D match to TRBD1 (5 bases). The V gene's germline CDR1 is LGHDT and CDR2 YNNKEL (reference sequence). The length of the CDR3 is 14 residues. V lost 1 base and J lost 4, with 10 bases in between. The CDR3 nucleotides are TGTGCCAGCAGCCAAGGTGGAGGGGTCTATGGCTACACCTTC. Its protein is CASSQGGGVYGYTF.

This clonotype occurred many times. This chain links TRBV28 with TRBJ2-1; D possibly matches TRBD1 or TRBD2 (6 bases each). Germline V CDR1 and CDR2: MDHEN, SYDVKM. The CDR3 loop spans 20 amino acids. V was cut by 8 bases and J by 1 base, with 30 bases left in between. CDR3 bases: TGTGCCAGCCAAATCTGGGGGCGGGACGTCGCCGGGACGTCCTACAATGAGCAGTTCTTC. Amino acid sequence: CASQIWGRDVAGTSYNEQFF.

This clonotype was picked up a small number of times. The J gene is TRBJ2-3, the V gene TRBV5-1; 9 bases are a match to TRBD1. V shed 0 bases, J shed 3 bases, and the junction held 8 bases outside the gene matches. The germline gives CDR1 SGHRS, CDR2 YFSETQ. This CDR3 region has 17 residues. The CDR3: CASSLGIQGAQTDTQYF. Here the CDR3 DNA reads TGCGCCAGCAGCTTGGGGATACAGGGGGCGCAGACAGATACGCAGTATTTT.

The gene calls are TRBV19 and TRBJ2-1; 7 bases are a match to TRBD1. This CDR3 is 15 amino acids long. Trimming removed 2 bases from V and 5 bases from J; junction bases left unmatched: 6. CDR1 and CDR2 from the germline V gene are LNHDA and SQIVND (reference sequence). DNA for the CDR3: TGTGCCAGTAGTATACTGGACAGGACCGACAATGAGCAGTTCTTC. This codes for CASSILDRTDNEQFF.

V usage is TRBV13 and J usage is TRBJ1-2, with TRBD1 matching over 10 bases. The CDR3 runs to 15 residues. Germline CDR1 and CDR2: PRHDT and FYEKMQ (reference sequence). With V trimmed by 5 bases and J by 2 bases, 5 bases remained unmatched. The CDR3 is CASSLGQGENYGYTF. As DNA, the CDR3 is TGTGCCAGCAGCCTCGGACAGGGGGAGAACTATGGCTACACCTTC.

In this sample, this clonotype turned up many times. The chain has TRBV28 and TRBJ2-5; 8 bases align to TRBD2. The CDR3 consists of 13 residues. The V segment lost 6 bases and the J segment 2 bases; nucleotides outside the gene matches: 2. The germline gives CDR1 MDHEN, CDR2 SYDVKM. In DNA form, the CDR3 reads TGTGCCAGCAGGCGGGAGGATCAAGAGACCCAGTACTTC. As protein: CASRREDQETQYF.

This clonotype was observed a few times. A junction end diverges from the germline sequence, so it may reflect a read error. The chain is built from TRBV20-1 and TRBJ2-1; D possibly corresponds to TRBD2 (6 bases). The CDR3 contains 14 residues. Per germline, CDR1 DFQATT and CDR2 SNEGSKA (reference sequence). The CDR3 reads CSVEGRRVYNGQFF. The CDR3 region has the DNA TGCAGTGTCGAGGGGCGGAGGGTCTACAATGGGCAGTTCTTC.

At least ten counts were recorded for this clonotype. The chain is built from TRBV13 and TRBJ2-5, with D possibly being TRBD2 (6 bases). Per the germline V gene, CDR1 is PRHDT and CDR2 is FYEKMQ (reference sequence). The CDR3 consists of 14 residues. CDR3 in amino acids: CATGDLGTEETQYF. The CDR3 coding sequence is TGTGCGACCGGGGACTTAGGGACGGAAGAGACCCAGTACTTC.

This clonotype was detected many times. The rearrangement uses TRBV18 and TRBJ1-2, with D unresolved. Trimming removed 2 bases from V and 2 bases from J, with 9 bases in between. The length of the CDR3 is 14 residues. Germline loops: CDR1 KGHSH, CDR2 LQKENI. For the CDR3, the DNA is TGTGCCAGCTCACCATCGGACCGGAACTATGGCTACACCTTC. Its translation is CASSPSDRNYGYTF. Full variable domain (missing parts from reference TRBV18 and TRBJ1-2): NAGVMQNPRHLVRRRGQEARLRCSPMKGHSHVYWYRQLPEEGLKFMVYLQKENIIDESGMPKERFSAEFPKEGPSILRIQQVVRGDSAAYFCASSPSDRNYGYTFGSGTRLTVV.

This clonotype appeared many times. V is TRBV20-1 and J is TRBJ2-3, with a possible D match to TRBD2 (5 bases). Per germline, CDR1 DFQATT and CDR2 SNEGSKA (reference sequence). The CDR3 is made up of 15 amino acids. The ends were cut back, 1 base at V and 0 bases at J, with 11 bases in the middle. The CDR3 DNA follows: TGCAGTGCTAGAGGTTTGGCTAGCAGCACAGATACGCAGTATTTT. Translation: CSARGLASSTDTQYF.

This clonotype was recorded many times. The V call is TRBV5-1, the J call TRBJ2-1, with 7 bases that match TRBD1. Trimming at V came to 4 bases and at J to 4 bases, leaving 11 bases not matched to a gene. In germline, CDR1 is SGHRS, CDR2 YFSETQ. The CDR3 runs 16 residues. This CDR3 is CASSPERDRVYNEQFF. The CDR3 DNA reads as TGCGCCAGCAGCCCTGAGAGGGACAGAGTATACAATGAGCAGTTCTTC.

This clonotype was seen a single time. The rearrangement uses TRBV2 and TRBJ2-7; TRBD2 aligns across 9 bases. Germline trimming cut 6 bases from V and 5 bases from J; bases unmatched to any gene: 8. Germline-derived CDR1 and CDR2 are SNHLY and FYNNEI. The length of the CDR3 is 14 residues. The CDR3 sequence is CASRESSGINEQYF. CDR3 DNA sequence: TGTGCCAGCAGGGAATCTAGCGGGATAAACGAGCAGTACTTC.

This clonotype has more than one count but fewer than ten. The chain is built from TRBV20-1 and TRBJ2-7; D uncertain. Trimming pared 4 bases from V and 1 base from J, leaving 11 bases between. This CDR3 spans 13 amino acids. CDR1 and CDR2 (germline): DFQATT, SNEGSKA (reference sequence). CDR3 protein: CSATPRASYEQYF. For the CDR3, the DNA is TGCAGTGCTACCCCTAGGGCATCCTACGAGCAGTACTTC.

This clonotype has only a few counts. The V and J genes are TRBV10-3 and TRBJ1-6; tentatively, D is TRBD1 (6 bases). Germline CDR1 and CDR2: ENHRY and SYGVKD. Trimming shortened V by 2 bases and J by 11 bases, and 7 bases separated the two germline ends. This CDR3 contains 12 residues. The CDR3 sequence: CAISERQAPLHF. The CDR3 DNA sequence: TGTGCCATCAGTGAGAGACAGGCACCCCTCCACTTT.